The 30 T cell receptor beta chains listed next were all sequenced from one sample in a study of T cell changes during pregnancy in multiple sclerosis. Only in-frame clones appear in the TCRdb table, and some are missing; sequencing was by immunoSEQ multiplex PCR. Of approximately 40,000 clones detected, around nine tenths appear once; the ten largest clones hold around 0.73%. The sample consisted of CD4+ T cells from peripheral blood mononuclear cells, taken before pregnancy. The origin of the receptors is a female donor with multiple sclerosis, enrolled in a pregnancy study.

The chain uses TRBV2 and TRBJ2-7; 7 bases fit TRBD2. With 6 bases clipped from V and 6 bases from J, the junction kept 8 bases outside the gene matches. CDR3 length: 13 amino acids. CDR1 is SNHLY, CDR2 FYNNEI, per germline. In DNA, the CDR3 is TGTGCCAGCAGGGAGGCGGGAGTGGGCGAGCAGTACTTC. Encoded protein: CASREAGVGEQYF.

CDR3 region: CASSIGGGYNEQFF. In DNA, the CDR3 is TGTGCCAGTAGTATAGGGGGGGGGTACAATGAGCAGTTCTTC. The chain links TRBV19 to TRBJ2-1; 7 bases agree with TRBD2. The CDR3 covers 14 residues. The J segment lost 4 bases and the V segment lost 1 base, leaving 1 base of the junction unmatched. The germline V gene encodes CDR1 LNHDA and CDR2 SQIVND (reference sequence).

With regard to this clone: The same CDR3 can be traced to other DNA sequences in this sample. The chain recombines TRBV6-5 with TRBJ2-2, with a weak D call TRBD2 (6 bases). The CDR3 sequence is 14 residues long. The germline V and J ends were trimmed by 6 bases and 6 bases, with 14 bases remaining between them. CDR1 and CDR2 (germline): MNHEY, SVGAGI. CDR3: CASRAVSGAGELFF. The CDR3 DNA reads TGTGCCAGCAGGGCGGTCTCGGGGGCCGGGGAGCTGTTTTTT.

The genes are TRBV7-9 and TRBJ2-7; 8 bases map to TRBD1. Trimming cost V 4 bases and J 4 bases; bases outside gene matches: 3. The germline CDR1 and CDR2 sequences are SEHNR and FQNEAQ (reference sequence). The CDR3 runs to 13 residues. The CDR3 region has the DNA TGTGCCAGCAGCTCCAGGGGGCCATACGAGCAGTACTTC. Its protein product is CASSSRGPYEQYF.

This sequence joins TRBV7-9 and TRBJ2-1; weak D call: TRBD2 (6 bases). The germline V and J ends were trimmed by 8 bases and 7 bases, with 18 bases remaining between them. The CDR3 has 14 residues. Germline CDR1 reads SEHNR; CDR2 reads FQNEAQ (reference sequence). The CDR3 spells CASRTTRDSNEQFF. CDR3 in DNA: TGTGCCAGCCGCACGACCCGGGACTCGAATGAGCAGTTCTTC.

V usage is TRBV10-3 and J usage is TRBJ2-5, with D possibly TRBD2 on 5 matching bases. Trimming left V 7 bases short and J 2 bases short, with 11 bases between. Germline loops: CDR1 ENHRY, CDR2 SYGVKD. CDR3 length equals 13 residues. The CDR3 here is CAIKDRTQETQYF. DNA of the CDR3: TGTGCCATCAAGGATAGGACTCAAGAGACCCAGTACTTC.

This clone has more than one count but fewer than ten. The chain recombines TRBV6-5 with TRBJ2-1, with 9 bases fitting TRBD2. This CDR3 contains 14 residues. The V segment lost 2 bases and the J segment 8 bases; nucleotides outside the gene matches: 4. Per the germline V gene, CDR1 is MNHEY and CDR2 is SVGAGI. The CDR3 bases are TGTGCCAGCAGTTACCTGGGACTAGCCGATGAGCAGTTCTTC. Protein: CASSYLGLADEQFF.

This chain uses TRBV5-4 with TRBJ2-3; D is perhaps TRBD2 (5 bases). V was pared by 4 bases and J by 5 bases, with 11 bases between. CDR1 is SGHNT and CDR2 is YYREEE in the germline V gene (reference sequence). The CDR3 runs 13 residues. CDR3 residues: CASSPRGRDTQYF. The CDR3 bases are TGTGCCAGCAGCCCACGAGGGCGAGATACGCAGTATTTT.

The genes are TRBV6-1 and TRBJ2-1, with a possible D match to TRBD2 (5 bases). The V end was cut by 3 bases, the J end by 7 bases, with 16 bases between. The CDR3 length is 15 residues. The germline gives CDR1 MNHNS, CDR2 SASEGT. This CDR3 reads CASSDGSLGVNEQFF. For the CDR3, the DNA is TGTGCCAGCAGTGATGGAAGCCTGGGAGTTAATGAGCAGTTCTTC.

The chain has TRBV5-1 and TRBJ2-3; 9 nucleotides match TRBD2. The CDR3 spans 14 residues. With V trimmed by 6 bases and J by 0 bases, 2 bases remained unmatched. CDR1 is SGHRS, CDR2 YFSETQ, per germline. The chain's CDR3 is CASTREGSTDTQYF. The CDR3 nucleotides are TGCGCCAGCACGCGGGAGGGGAGCACAGATACGCAGTATTTT.

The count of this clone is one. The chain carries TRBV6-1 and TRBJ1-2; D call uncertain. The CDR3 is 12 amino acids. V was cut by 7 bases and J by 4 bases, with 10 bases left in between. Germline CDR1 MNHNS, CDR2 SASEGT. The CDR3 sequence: CASTIVSYGYTF. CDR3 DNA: TGTGCCAGCACGATAGTGTCCTATGGCTACACCTTC.

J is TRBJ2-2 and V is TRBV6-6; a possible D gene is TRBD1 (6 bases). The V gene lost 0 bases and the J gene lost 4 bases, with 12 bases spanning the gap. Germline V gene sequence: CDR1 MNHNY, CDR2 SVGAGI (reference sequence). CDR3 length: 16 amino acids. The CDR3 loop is CASSYSTGMGTGELFF. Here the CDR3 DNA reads TGTGCCAGCAGTTACTCTACAGGGATGGGCACCGGGGAGCTGTTTTTT.

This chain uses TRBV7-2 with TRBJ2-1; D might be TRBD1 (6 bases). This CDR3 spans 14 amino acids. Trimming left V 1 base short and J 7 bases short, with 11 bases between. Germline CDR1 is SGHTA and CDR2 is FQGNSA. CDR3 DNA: TGTGCCAGCAGCTTAGTGGGGGCGCGAAATGAGCAGTTCTTC. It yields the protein CASSLVGARNEQFF.

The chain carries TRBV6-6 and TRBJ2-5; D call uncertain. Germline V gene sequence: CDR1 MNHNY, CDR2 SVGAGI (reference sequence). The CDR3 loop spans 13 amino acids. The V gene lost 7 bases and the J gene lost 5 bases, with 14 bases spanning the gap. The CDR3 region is CASTKREMETQYF. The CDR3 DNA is TGTGCCAGCACCAAACGAGAAATGGAGACCCAGTACTTC.

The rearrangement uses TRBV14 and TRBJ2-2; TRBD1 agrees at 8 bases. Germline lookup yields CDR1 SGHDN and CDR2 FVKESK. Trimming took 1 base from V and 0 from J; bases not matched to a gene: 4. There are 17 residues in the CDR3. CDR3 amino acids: CASSQGRGQANTGELFF. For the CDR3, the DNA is TGTGCCAGCAGCCAAGGTCGGGGACAGGCGAACACCGGGGAGCTGTTTTTT.

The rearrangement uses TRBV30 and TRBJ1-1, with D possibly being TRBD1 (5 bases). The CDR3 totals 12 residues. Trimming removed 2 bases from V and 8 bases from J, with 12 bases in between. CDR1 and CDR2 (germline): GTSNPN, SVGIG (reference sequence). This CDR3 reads CAWSRAEGEAFF. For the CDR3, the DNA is TGTGCCTGGAGTAGGGCGGAGGGGGAAGCTTTCTTT.

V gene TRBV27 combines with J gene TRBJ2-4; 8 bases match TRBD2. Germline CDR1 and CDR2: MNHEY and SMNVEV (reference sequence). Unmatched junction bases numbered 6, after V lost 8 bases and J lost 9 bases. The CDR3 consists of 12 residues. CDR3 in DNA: TGTGCCAGCTCAGCGGGGGTGGGCATTCAGTACTTC. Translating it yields CASSAGVGIQYF.

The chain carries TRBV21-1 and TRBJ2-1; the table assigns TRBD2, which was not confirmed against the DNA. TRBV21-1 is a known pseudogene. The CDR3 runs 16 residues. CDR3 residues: CASTTTGLLAEGEQFF. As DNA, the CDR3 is TGTGCCAGCACCACCACCGGGCTACTAGCGGAGGGTGAGCAGTTCTTC.

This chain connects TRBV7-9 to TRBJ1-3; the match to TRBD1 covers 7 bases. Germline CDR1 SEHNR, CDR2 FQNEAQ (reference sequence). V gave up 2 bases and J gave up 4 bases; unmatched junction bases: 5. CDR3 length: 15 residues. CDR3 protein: CASSLLGDSGNTIYF. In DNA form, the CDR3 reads TGTGCCAGCAGCTTACTGGGGGACAGCGGAAACACCATATATTTT.

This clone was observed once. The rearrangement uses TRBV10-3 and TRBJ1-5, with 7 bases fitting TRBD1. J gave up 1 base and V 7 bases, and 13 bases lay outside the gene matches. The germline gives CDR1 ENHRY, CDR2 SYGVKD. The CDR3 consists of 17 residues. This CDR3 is CAIKSDRVTPSNQPQHF. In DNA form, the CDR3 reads TGTGCCATCAAAAGTGACAGGGTCACCCCGAGCAATCAGCCCCAGCATTTT.

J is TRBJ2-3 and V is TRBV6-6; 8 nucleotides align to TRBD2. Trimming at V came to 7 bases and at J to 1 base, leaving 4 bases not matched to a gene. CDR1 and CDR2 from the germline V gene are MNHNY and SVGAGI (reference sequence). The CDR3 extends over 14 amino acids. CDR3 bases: TGTGCCAGCAAGAAAGCGGGGGGCACAGATACGCAGTATTTT. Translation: CASKKAGGTDTQYF.

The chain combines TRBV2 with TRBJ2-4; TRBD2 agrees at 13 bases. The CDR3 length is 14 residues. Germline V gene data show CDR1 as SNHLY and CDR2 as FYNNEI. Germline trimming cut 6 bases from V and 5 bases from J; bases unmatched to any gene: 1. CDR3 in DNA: TGTGCCAGCAGGGGACTAGCGGGGCAAAACATTCAGTACTTC. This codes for CASRGLAGQNIQYF.

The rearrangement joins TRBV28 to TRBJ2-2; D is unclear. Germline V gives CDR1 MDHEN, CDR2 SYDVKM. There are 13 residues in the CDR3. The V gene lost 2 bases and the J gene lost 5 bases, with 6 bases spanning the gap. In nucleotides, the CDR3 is TGTGCCAGCAGTTTACCCCCGACCGGGGAGCTGTTTTTT. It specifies CASSLPPTGELFF.

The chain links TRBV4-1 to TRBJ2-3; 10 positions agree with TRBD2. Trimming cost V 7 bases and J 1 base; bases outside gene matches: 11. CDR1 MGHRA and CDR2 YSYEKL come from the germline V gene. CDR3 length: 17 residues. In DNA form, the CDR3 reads TGCGCCAGCACCCCGGGGAGGCTAGCGGGAGGCACAGATACGCAGTATTTT. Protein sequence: CASTPGRLAGGTDTQYF.

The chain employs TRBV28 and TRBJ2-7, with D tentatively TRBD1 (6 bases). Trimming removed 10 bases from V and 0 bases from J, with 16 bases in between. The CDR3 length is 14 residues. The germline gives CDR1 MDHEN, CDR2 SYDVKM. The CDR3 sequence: CATNPPGASYEQYF. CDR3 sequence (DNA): TGTGCCACCAACCCTCCAGGGGCCTCCTACGAGCAGTACTTC.

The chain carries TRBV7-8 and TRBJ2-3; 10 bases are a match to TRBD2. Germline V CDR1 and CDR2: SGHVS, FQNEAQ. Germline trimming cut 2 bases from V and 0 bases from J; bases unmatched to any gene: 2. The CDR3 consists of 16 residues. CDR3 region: CASSLTTSGSTDTQYF. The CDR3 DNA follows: TGTGCCAGCAGCTTAACGACTAGCGGGAGCACAGATACGCAGTATTTT.

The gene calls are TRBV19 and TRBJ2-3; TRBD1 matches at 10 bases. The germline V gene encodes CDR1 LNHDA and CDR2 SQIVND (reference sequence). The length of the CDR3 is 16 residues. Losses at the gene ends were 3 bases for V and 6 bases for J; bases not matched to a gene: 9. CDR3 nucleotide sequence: TGTGCCAGTAGTATGGGGACAGGGGCCTCAGGCGATACGCAGTATTTT. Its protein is CASSMGTGASGDTQYF. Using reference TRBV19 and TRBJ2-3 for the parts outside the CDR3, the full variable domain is DGGITQSPKYLFRKEGQNVTLSCEQNLNHDAMYWYRQDPGQGLRLIYYSQIVNDFQKGDIAEGYSVSREKKESFPLTVTSAQKNPTAFYLCASSMGTGASGDTQYFGPGTRLTVL.

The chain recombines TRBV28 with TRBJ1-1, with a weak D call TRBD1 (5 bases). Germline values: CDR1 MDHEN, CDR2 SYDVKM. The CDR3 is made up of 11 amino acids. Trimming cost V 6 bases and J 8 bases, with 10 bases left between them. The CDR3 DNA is TGTGCCAGCAGAGGACAACCCGAAGCTTTCTTT. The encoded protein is CASRGQPEAFF.

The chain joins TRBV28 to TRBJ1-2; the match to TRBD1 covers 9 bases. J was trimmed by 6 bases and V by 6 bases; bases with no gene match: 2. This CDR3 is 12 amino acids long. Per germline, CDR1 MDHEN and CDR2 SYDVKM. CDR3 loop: CASSDRGDGYTF. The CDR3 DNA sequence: TGTGCCAGCAGCGACAGGGGGGATGGCTACACCTTC.

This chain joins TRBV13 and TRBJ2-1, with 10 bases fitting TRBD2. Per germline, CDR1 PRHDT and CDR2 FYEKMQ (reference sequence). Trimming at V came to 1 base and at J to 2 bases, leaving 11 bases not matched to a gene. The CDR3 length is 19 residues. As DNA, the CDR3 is TGTGCCAGCAGCTTAGTTGGTCCTACCCTAGCGGGAGCCTACAATGAGCAGTTCTTC. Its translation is CASSLVGPTLAGAYNEQFF.